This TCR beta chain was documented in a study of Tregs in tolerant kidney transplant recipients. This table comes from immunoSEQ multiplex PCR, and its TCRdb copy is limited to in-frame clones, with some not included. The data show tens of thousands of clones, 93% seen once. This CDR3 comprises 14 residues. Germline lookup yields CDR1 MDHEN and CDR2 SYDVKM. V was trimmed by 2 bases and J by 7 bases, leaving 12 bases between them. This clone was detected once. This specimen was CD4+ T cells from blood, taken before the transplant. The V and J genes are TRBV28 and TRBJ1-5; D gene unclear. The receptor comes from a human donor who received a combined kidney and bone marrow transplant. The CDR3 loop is CASSLVGRRQPQHF. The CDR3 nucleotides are TGTGCCAGCAGTTTAGTTGGGCGCCGCCAGCCCCAGCATTTT.